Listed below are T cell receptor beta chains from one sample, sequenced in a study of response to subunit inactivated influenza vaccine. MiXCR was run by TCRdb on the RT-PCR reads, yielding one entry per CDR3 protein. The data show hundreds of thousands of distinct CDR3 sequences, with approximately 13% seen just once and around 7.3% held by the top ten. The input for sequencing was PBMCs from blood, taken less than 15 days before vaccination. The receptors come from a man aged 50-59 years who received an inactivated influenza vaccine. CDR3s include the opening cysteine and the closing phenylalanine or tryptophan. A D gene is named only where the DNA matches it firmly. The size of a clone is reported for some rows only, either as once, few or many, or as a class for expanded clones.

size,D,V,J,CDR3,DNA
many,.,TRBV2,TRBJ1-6,CASSTDLAYNSPLHF,TGTGCCAGCAGTACCGACTTGGCCTATAATTCACCCCTCCACTTT
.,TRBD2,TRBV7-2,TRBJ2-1,CASSQVASGGGEQFF,TGTGCCAGCAGCCAAGTGGCTAGCGGGGGTGGTGAGCAGTTCTTC
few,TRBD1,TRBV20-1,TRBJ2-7,CSADPTSGQGGYEQYF,TGCAGTGCTGACCCCACGTCCGGACAGGGGGGCTACGAGCAGTACTTC
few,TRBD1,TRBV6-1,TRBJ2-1,CASRGTGEWTEQFF,TGTGCCAGCAGGGGGACAGGGGAATGGACTGAGCAGTTCTTC
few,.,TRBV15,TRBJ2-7,CATSIDYSKQSYEQYF,TGTGCCACCAGCATTGACTATAGCAAACAGTCCTACGAGCAGTACTTC
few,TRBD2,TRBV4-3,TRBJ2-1,CASSQVLAGGFDEQFF,TGCGCCAGCAGCCAAGTCCTAGCGGGGGGGTTTGATGAGCAGTTCTTC
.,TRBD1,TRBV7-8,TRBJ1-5,CASSSQGAPQPQHF,TGTGCCAGCAGCTCCCAGGGGGCCCCACAGCCCCAGCATTTT
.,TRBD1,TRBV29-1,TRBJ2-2,CSVAGQGLYTGELFF,TGCAGCGTTGCCGGACAGGGATTGTACACCGGGGAGCTGTTTTTT
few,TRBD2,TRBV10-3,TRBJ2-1,CAISEGLAGVHNEQFF,TGTGCCATCAGTGAAGGACTAGCGGGAGTACACAATGAGCAGTTCTTC
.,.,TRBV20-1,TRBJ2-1,CSAKTSGQFF,TGCAGTGCTAAGACTAGTGGGCAGTTCTTC
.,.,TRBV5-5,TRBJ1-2,CASTSDSSNYGYTF,TGTGCCAGCACCTCGGACAGCTCTAACTATGGCTACACCTTC
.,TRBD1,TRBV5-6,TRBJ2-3,CASSWGTGETDTQYF,TGTGCCAGCAGCTGGGGGACAGGGGAGACAGATACGCAGTATTTT
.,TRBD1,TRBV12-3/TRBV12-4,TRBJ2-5,CASSGQGIVQETQYF,TGTGCCAGCAGCGGACAGGGGATTGTCCAAGAGACCCAGTACTTC
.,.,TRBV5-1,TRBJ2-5,CASSRGRGGETQYF,TGCGCCAGCAGCCGAGGGCGTGGGGGGGAGACCCAGTACTTC
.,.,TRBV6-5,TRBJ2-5,CASSYLGQQETQYF,TGTGCCAGCAGTTACTTAGGGCAGCAAGAGACCCAGTACTTC
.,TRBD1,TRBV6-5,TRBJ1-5,CASSYSNRGGQPQHF,TGTGCCAGCAGTTATAGTAACAGGGGAGGACAGCCCCAGCATTTT
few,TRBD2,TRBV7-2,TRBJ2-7,CASSLAGSGSRNEQYF,TGTGCCAGCAGCTTAGCCGGTAGCGGGAGTCGCAACGAGCAGTACTTC
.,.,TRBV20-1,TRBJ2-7,CSARFPDRAYEQYF,TGCAGTGCTAGATTCCCGGACAGAGCCTACGAGCAGTACTTC
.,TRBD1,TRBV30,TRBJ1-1,CAWSADRGLNTEAFF,TGTGCCTGGAGCGCGGACAGGGGCCTAAACACTGAAGCTTTCTTT
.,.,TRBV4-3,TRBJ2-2,CASSQVISGGANTGELFF,TGCGCCAGCAGCCAAGTCATTTCCGGGGGAGCTAACACCGGGGAGCTGTTTTTT
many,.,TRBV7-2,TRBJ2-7,CASSSGNSYEQYF,TGTGCCAGCAGCTCAGGGAATTCCTACGAGCAGTACTTC
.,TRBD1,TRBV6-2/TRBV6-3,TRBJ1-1,CASRRQGPTEAFF,TGTGCCAGCAGAAGACAGGGACCCACTGAAGCTTTCTTT
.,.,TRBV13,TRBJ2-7,CASSLYMQGPYYEQYF,TGTGCCAGCAGCTTATATATGCAGGGACCTTACTACGAGCAGTACTTC
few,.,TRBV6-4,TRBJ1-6,CASSGGRADDNSPLHF,TGTGCCAGCAGTGGGGGGAGAGCCGATGATAATTCACCCCTCCACTTT
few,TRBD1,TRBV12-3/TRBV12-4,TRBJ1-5,CASTGTGGSNQPQHF,TGTGCCAGCACCGGGACAGGGGGCAGCAATCAGCCCCAGCATTTT
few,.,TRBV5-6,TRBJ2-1,CASSLGVRTNNEQFF,TGTGCCAGCAGCTTGGGGGTCAGGACTAACAATGAGCAGTTCTTC
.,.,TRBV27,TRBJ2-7,CASSFVPSAPEQYF,TGTGCCAGCAGTTTTGTCCCTAGCGCCCCTGAGCAGTACTTC
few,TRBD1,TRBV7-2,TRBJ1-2,CASRPGTGQNRDGYTF,TGTGCCAGCAGGCCCGGGACAGGGCAAAACCGGGATGGCTACACCTTC
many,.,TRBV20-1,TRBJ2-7,CSYDGAYEQYF,TGCAGTTACGACGGAGCGTACGAGCAGTACTTC
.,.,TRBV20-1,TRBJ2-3,CSARAPGPDTQYF,TGCAGTGCTAGAGCCCCGGGACCAGATACGCAGTATTTT
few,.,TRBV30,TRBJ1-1,CAWSRLGSVNTEAFF,TGTGCCTGGAGTCGTTTGGGATCAGTGAACACTGAAGCTTTCTTT
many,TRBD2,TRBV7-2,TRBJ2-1,CASSLDGGNEQFF,TGTGCCAGCAGCTTAGACGGGGGGAATGAGCAGTTCTTC